This T cell receptor (beta chain) emerged from a study of T cells in narcolepsy. Study-wide context: Healthy controls were enrolled alongside patients with narcolepsy type 1 or type 2. Study observations and caveats: Some memory CD4+ repertoires had no autoreactive clone sequences. Same-patient CSF and blood CD4+ T cell clonotypes included HCRT-specific and TRIB2-specific autoreactive ones. Blood of same and different patients, but not healthy controls, reportedly held recurring autoreactive clonotypes.

J lost 2 bases, V lost 6 bases, and 5 bases had no gene match. The CDR3 is 15 amino acids. Per the germline V gene, CDR1 is MNHEY and CDR2 is SVGAGI. As concerns this clone: The antigen remains unidentified.

Some clones are missing from TCRdb's copy, which holds only in-frame ones; the method was immunoSEQ multiplex PCR. Here the sample spans around 25,000 clones, roughly 80% being singletons. The clonotype comes from a human donor in good health. Specimen: memory (CD45RA-) CD4+ T cells from blood. V gene TRBV6-5 combines with J gene TRBJ1-5, with TRBD1 matching 9 bases. The CDR3: CASRQRTGGNQPQHF. The DNA for the CDR3 is TGTGCCAGCAGACAGCGGACAGGGGGCAATCAGCCCCAGCATTTT.